The present T cell receptor beta chain was sequenced within a study of control samples from healthy donors and cancer patients. The CDR3 loop spans 14 amino acids. Germline V gene lookup returns CDR1 SGHKS and CDR2 YYEKEE (reference sequence). V was clipped by 4 bases and J by 2 bases, with 12 bases between them. Clones were sequenced by immunoSEQ multiplex PCR, and TCRdb holds only the in-frame ones, with some missing. The profile shows some 200,000 clones, about 95% of them singletons. This sequence originates from a man aged 45-60 years in good health. The chain couples TRBV5-5 to TRBJ1-2; tentatively, D is TRBD1 (6 bases). The source material was blood. The CDR3 loop is CASSTHRENYGYTF. The CDR3 DNA is TGTGCCAGCAGCACACACAGGGAAAACTATGGCTACACCTTC.